Following are 28 T cell receptor beta chains from one sample sequenced in a study of blood T cell repertoires in COVID-19. Generated by immunoSEQ multiplex PCR, the TCRdb table keeps only in-frame clones and is missing some. The sample has roughly 270,000 clones, about 85% seen once; the top ten hold 2% to 3%. Sequenced sample: PBMCs or T cells enriched from blood (not recorded which). These receptors originate from a woman aged 45-65 years who had recovered from COVID-19.

The CDR3 bases are TGTGCCAGCAGTTTAGCTCGGGGACAGGTTTACCACTATGGCTACACCTTC. Its protein product is CASSLARGQVYHYGYTF. J is TRBJ1-2 and V is TRBV28; 8 bases are a match to TRBD1. Trimming cost V 2 bases and J 3 bases; bases outside gene matches: 11. The CDR3 extends over 17 amino acids. Germline CDR1 reads MDHEN; CDR2 reads SYDVKM.

This clone was recorded once. V gene TRBV7-2 combines with J gene TRBJ2-5, with D possibly matching TRBD1 (7 bases). This CDR3 contains 14 residues. The V end lost 3 bases, the J end lost 5 bases, and 13 bases lay between the germline ends. Germline CDR1 is SGHTA and CDR2 is FQGNSA. CDR3 DNA sequence: TGTGCCAGCAGCTTCCAGGGGGGTTTGGAGACCCAGTACTTC. Encoded protein: CASSFQGGLETQYF. The whole variable domain, remainder taken from reference TRBV7-2 and TRBJ2-5, is GAGVSQSPSNKVTEKGKDVELRCDPISGHTALYWYRQSLGQGLEFLIYFQGNSAPDKSGLPSDRFSAERTGGSVSTLTIQRTQQEDSAVYLCASSFQGGLETQYFGPGTRLLVL.

This chain joins TRBV7-9 and TRBJ2-2; 13 bases match TRBD2. In germline, CDR1 is SEHNR, CDR2 FQNEAQ (reference sequence). The trim removed 4 bases at V and 2 bases at J, leaving 4 bases unmatched. The CDR3 sequence is 17 residues long. This CDR3 is CASSSRTSGGNTGELFF. The CDR3 DNA follows: TGTGCCAGCAGCTCACGGACTAGCGGGGGAAACACCGGGGAGCTGTTTTTT.

As for this clone: Sequence at one end of the junction differs from germline and may be a read error. The chain couples TRBV10-2 to TRBJ1-6; 7 nucleotides match TRBD1. The CDR3 is 14 residues long. Germline V gene sequence: CDR1 WSHSY, CDR2 SAAADI. CDR3 loop: CASTETGNNSPLHF. CDR3 DNA: TGCGCCAGCACTGAGACAGGGAATAATTCACCCCTCCACTTT.

V and J are TRBV7-9 and TRBJ2-7; TRBD1 is a possible D gene (6 bases). The germline gives CDR1 SEHNR, CDR2 FQNEAQ (reference sequence). This CDR3 has 14 residues. The V end was cut by 2 bases, the J end by 7 bases, with 15 bases between. The CDR3 sequence is CASSLRGTVGEQYF. The CDR3 nucleotides are TGTGCCAGCAGCTTAAGGGGGACCGTCGGGGAGCAGTACTTC.

V and J are TRBV2 and TRBJ2-2, with 7 bases that match TRBD2. Trimming cost V 11 bases and J 0 bases; bases outside gene matches: 3. The germline gives CDR1 SNHLY, CDR2 FYNNEI. The CDR3 is 13 residues long. CDR3 sequence (DNA): TGTGCCGCAAGCGGGGCGAACACCGGGGAGCTGTTTTTT. Translated: CAASGANTGELFF.

The gene calls are TRBV5-6 and TRBJ2-7; maybe TRBD1 (5 bases). This CDR3 comprises 15 residues. Germline V gives CDR1 SGHDT, CDR2 YYEEEE. V shed 0 bases and J shed 2 bases, with 12 bases lying between them. CDR3 sequence (DNA): TGTGCCAGCAGCTTGGCCCTCAACAGGCCCTACGAGCAGTACTTC. Encoded protein: CASSLALNRPYEQYF.

The rearrangement uses TRBV2 and TRBJ1-5; TRBD1 aligns across 7 bases. Germline values: CDR1 SNHLY, CDR2 FYNNEI. The CDR3 is made up of 15 amino acids. Trimming cost V 7 bases and J 0 bases; bases outside gene matches: 6. Here the CDR3 reads CASKPTGPSNQPQHF. Here the CDR3 DNA reads TGTGCCAGCAAACCGACAGGGCCTAGCAATCAGCCCCAGCATTTT.

This rearrangement joins TRBV3-1 (or the pseudogene TRBV3-2) to TRBJ2-1, with D possibly matching TRBD2 (6 bases). The CDR3 runs to 17 residues. V was cut by 0 bases and J by 0 bases, with 12 bases left in between. Germline lookup yields CDR1 LGHDT and CDR2 YNNKEL (reference sequence). CDR3 in DNA: TGTGCCAGCAGCCAAGATCTGGCGGGGAGCTCCTACAATGAGCAGTTCTTC. Translation gives CASSQDLAGSSYNEQFF.

The chain is built from TRBV5-6 and TRBJ1-2; the match to TRBD1 covers 8 bases. Unmatched junction bases numbered 6, after V lost 0 bases and J lost 8 bases. The CDR3 is made up of 14 amino acids. The germline gives CDR1 SGHDT, CDR2 YYEEEE. CDR3: CASSLGQGAGGYTF. In nucleotides, the CDR3 is TGTGCCAGCAGCTTGGGGCAGGGGGCGGGAGGCTACACCTTC.

This clone was seen just once. The chain is built from TRBV5-6 and TRBJ2-2; a possible D gene is TRBD1 (6 bases). Germline CDR1 is SGHDT and CDR2 is YYEEEE. Trimming left V 4 bases short and J 4 bases short, with 14 bases between. The CDR3 has 15 residues. The chain's CDR3 is CASSLYRERTGELFF. DNA of the CDR3: TGTGCCAGCAGCCTTTACAGGGAGCGCACCGGGGAGCTGTTTTTT.

V usage is TRBV11-1 and J usage is TRBJ1-1; TRBD1 might be the D (6 bases). The germline V and J ends were trimmed by 0 bases and 2 bases, with 10 bases remaining between them. Germline CDR1 reads SGHAT; CDR2 reads FQDESV (reference sequence). The CDR3 is 15 amino acids. CDR3 nucleotides: TGTGCCAGCAGCTTAGCGGGACACAGAAACACTGAAGCTTTCTTT. This codes for CASSLAGHRNTEAFF.

The V call is TRBV30, the J call TRBJ2-1; 7 bases are shared with TRBD2. CDR1 and CDR2 from the germline V gene are GTSNPN and SVGIG (reference sequence). V lost 1 base, J lost 6 bases, and 12 bases stayed unmatched. This CDR3 has 16 residues. The CDR3 region is CAWSASWDPGGNEQFF. In DNA form, the CDR3 reads TGTGCCTGGAGTGCATCATGGGACCCGGGAGGCAATGAGCAGTTCTTC.

The chain combines TRBV19 with TRBJ2-3; TRBD1 matches at 11 bases. Germline CDR1 and CDR2: LNHDA and SQIVND (reference sequence). The junction had 9 bases not matched to a gene; V was cut back by 7 bases and J by 3 bases. This CDR3 contains 16 residues. Written as DNA, the CDR3 is TGTGCCAGTACCGATCCGGGACAGGGGGATACAGATACGCAGTATTTT. It specifies CASTDPGQGDTDTQYF. Based on the CDR3 plus reference TRBV19 and TRBJ2-3, the full variable domain is DGGITQSPKYLFRKEGQNVTLSCEQNLNHDAMYWYRQDPGQGLRLIYYSQIVNDFQKGDIAEGYSVSREKKESFPLTVTSAQKNPTAFYLCASTDPGQGDTDTQYFGPGTRLTVL.

The V call is TRBV6-1, the J call TRBJ2-2; TRBD1 is a possible D gene (6 bases). The V and J ends lost 3 bases and 4 bases respectively, with 12 bases between them. The CDR3 contains 15 residues. Germline V gene data show CDR1 as MNHNS and CDR2 as SASEGT. For the CDR3, the DNA is TGTGCCAGCAGTGACAGGGGACGTCGCACCGGGGAGCTGTTTTTT. Translated: CASSDRGRRTGELFF.

The chain joins TRBV9 to TRBJ2-5; the D gene is possibly TRBD1 (5 bases). Looked up from germline, CDR1 is SGDLS and CDR2 is YYNGEE. With 3 bases removed from V and 2 bases from J, the gap between germline ends came to 20 bases. The CDR3 is 17 amino acids. CDR3 sequence: CASSARTAPGAQETQYF. CDR3 coding DNA: TGTGCCAGCAGCGCACGGACGGCTCCTGGGGCTCAAGAGACCCAGTACTTC.

The V gene is TRBV29-1, the J gene TRBJ2-6; tentatively, D is TRBD1 (5 bases). The CDR3 runs to 16 residues. Trimming took 0 bases from V and 1 from J, leaving 10 bases between them. Looked up from germline, CDR1 is SQVTM and CDR2 is ANQGSEA. CDR3 in amino acids: CSVEEGVLSGANVLTF. CDR3 coding DNA: TGCAGCGTTGAAGAAGGGGTCTTATCTGGGGCCAACGTCCTGACTTTC.

The chain links TRBV11-2 to TRBJ2-7, with 7 bases that match TRBD2. The CDR3 runs to 14 residues. The germline CDR1 and CDR2 sequences are SGHAT and FQNNGV. V was pared by 7 bases and J by 3 bases, with 9 bases of the junction left unmatched. The CDR3 spells CASTPTSINYEQYF. CDR3 sequence (DNA): TGTGCCAGCACCCCGACTAGCATCAACTACGAGCAGTACTTC.

This sequence joins TRBV28 and TRBJ1-2, with a possible D match to TRBD1 (5 bases). The CDR3 is 15 residues long. Germline V CDR1 and CDR2: MDHEN, SYDVKM. The V end was cut by 4 bases, the J end by 8 bases, with 20 bases between. Here the CDR3 DNA reads TGTGCCAGCAGTTCCTCAGCCACGGGGGTTAACGGCTACACCTTC. As protein: CASSSSATGVNGYTF.

The chain has TRBV7-8 and TRBJ2-4; the match to TRBD1 covers 8 bases. V trimming: 1 base; J trimming: 1 base; junction bases outside the gene matches: 0. Per the germline V gene, CDR1 is SGHVS and CDR2 is FQNEAQ. The CDR3 spans 15 residues. The CDR3 is CASSLGTGAKNIQYF. DNA of the CDR3: TGTGCCAGCAGCTTAGGGACAGGGGCCAAAAACATTCAGTACTTC.

This chain links TRBV29-1 with TRBJ1-5; 9 bases match TRBD1. The trim removed 6 bases at V and 5 bases at J, leaving 2 bases unmatched. Germline loops: CDR1 SQVTM, CDR2 ANQGSEA. The CDR3 is made up of 12 amino acids. Written as DNA, the CDR3 is TGCAGCGTCAGGACAGGGGATCAGCCCCAGCATTTT. Translating it yields CSVRTGDQPQHF.

V gene TRBV6-5 combines with J gene TRBJ1-6; TRBD1 aligns across 10 bases. CDR1 is MNHEY, CDR2 SVGAGI, per germline. This CDR3 has 14 amino acids. V shed 4 bases and J 9 bases; nucleotides not matched to a gene: 3. CDR3 protein: CASSSGQGFSPLHF. DNA for the CDR3: TGTGCCAGCAGTTCGGGACAGGGGTTTTCACCCCTCCACTTT.

The chain is built from TRBV2 and TRBJ1-4; D is undetermined. This CDR3 region has 15 residues. The germline V and J ends were trimmed by 3 bases and 0 bases, with 8 bases remaining between them. Germline-derived CDR1 and CDR2 are SNHLY and FYNNEI. CDR3 nucleotide sequence: TGTGCCAGCAGTGATGCCGAGACAACTAATGAAAAACTGTTTTTT. Translating it yields CASSDAETTNEKLFF.

This clone appeared once. The V and J genes are TRBV5-1 and TRBJ2-7, with a possible D match to TRBD1 (6 bases). The CDR3 sequence is 15 residues long. V was pared by 2 bases and J by 4 bases, with 16 bases between. The V gene's germline CDR1 is SGHRS and CDR2 YFSETQ. The DNA of the CDR3 is TGCGCCAGCAGCTTTGAACAGGGTGAGAGGTACGAGCAGTACTTC. Protein sequence: CASSFEQGERYEQYF.

The rearrangement links TRBV5-6 to TRBJ2-3; maybe TRBD2 (6 bases). V was cut by 0 bases and J by 2 bases, with 10 bases left in between. The CDR3 covers 15 residues. Germline V gives CDR1 SGHDT, CDR2 YYEEEE. CDR3 loop: CASSLGSGATDTQYF. In DNA, the CDR3 is TGTGCCAGCAGCTTGGGTAGCGGAGCCACAGATACGCAGTATTTT.

The chain recombines TRBV28 with TRBJ1-1; possible D gene TRBD1, 6 bases. This CDR3 is 14 amino acids long. V lost 5 bases, J lost 4 bases, and 14 bases lay in between. Germline V lookup: CDR1 MDHEN, CDR2 SYDVKM. The CDR3 loop reads CASSPLGGLTEAFF. CDR3 DNA sequence: TGTGCCAGCAGTCCATTGGGGGGGCTCACTGAAGCTTTCTTT.

The chain uses TRBV6-5 and TRBJ2-1, with 8 bases lining up with TRBD1. Germline-derived CDR1 and CDR2 are MNHEY and SVGAGI. The V and J ends lost 6 bases and 2 bases, in that order; junction bases with no gene match: 6. The CDR3 runs 15 residues. The CDR3 DNA sequence: TGTGCCAGCAGCCACAGGGGGAGCACCTACAATGAGCAGTTCTTC. Encoded protein: CASSHRGSTYNEQFF.

The chain carries TRBV7-8 and TRBJ2-5, with 9 bases that match TRBD1. This CDR3 is built from 14 residues. Germline loops: CDR1 SGHVS, CDR2 FQNEAQ. V dropped 5 bases and J dropped 3; count of bases not matched to a gene: 4. In DNA, the CDR3 is TGTGCCAGCAGCGGGTGGGACAGGGAAGAGACCCAGTACTTC. It yields the protein CASSGWDREETQYF.